The clone carrying this T cell receptor beta chain was recorded many times. Its cognate antigen is unknown. Looked up from germline, CDR1 is SNHLY and CDR2 is FYNNEI. The ends lost 1 base at V and 3 bases at J; junction bases unmatched: 9. This CDR3 has 16 amino acids. TCR beta CDR3 sequences were amplified from RNA transcripts. The HTBI primer set drove a first-round RT-PCR of the TCR CDR3. TCRdb redid the calling of the multiplex PCR reads with MiXCR, one entry per CDR3 protein. There are approximately 600,000 distinct CDR3 sequences in the sample; about 14% occur only once, and roughly 7% lies in the top ten. The data originate from a study of T cells in Graves' hyperthyroidism and ophthalmopathy. Study-wide points: From stable hyperthyroidism, ophthalmopathy was separated by a 13 V-J model. In the blood, most expanded thyroid clonotypes above 0.001 appeared as well.

Those patients with uncontrolled infection, other autoimmune disease, pregnancy or lactation were excluded. Diagnostic decisions used clinical symptoms, serum thyroxine and TRAb, thyroid ultrasound and orbital computed tomography. The specimen was blood. This sequence originates from a woman aged 18-30 years with Graves' ophthalmopathy. The chain is built from TRBV2 and TRBJ2-7, with 7 bases that match TRBD1. CDR3 sequence (DNA): TGTGCCAGCAGTGAAGGCTCGTGGGCAGGGGGCTACGAGCAGTACTTC. It specifies CASSEGSWAGGYEQYF.